This T cell receptor beta chain came from a study of Graves' ophthalmopathy and Graves' hyperthyroidism. Study in general: Specimen type is peripheral blood, obtained at initial diagnosis before any treatment.

This clonotype was seen at least ten times. Amplification of the TCR beta CDR3 regions used RNA transcripts (as template). HTBI primers were used in a first-round RT-PCR, which preceded a second-round multiplex PCR. One entry per CDR3 protein, called by TCRdb with MiXCR from the multiplex PCR reads. The data contain approximately 380,000 distinct CDR3 sequences, 20% to 25% of them singletons. Germline CDR1 reads SEHNR; CDR2 reads FQNEAQ (reference sequence). The CDR3 runs 15 residues. V lost 1 base and J lost 2, with 11 bases in between. V usage is TRBV7-9 and J usage is TRBJ2-5, with D unresolved. Sequenced input: peripheral blood. The sequence was collected from a woman between 18 and 30 years old with stable Graves' hyperthyroidism. DNA of the CDR3: TGTGCCAGCAGCTTAGGCAGATTCACTCAAGAGACCCAGTACTTC. Protein: CASSLGRFTQETQYF.